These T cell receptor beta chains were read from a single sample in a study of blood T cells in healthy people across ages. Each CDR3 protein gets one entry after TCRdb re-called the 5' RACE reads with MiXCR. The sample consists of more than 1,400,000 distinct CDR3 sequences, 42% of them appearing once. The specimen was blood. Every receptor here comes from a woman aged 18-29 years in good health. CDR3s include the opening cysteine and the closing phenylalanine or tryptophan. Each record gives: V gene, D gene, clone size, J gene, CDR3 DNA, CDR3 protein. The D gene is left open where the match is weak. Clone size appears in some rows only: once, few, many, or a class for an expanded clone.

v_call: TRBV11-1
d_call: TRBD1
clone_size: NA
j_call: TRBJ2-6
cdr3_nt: TGTGCCAGCAGCTTAGGGACAGGGGATGGGGCCAACGTCCTGACTTTC
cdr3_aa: CASSLGTGDGANVLTF

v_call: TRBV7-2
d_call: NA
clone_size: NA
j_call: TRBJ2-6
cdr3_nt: TGTGCCAGCAGCTTACCCGCTGGGGGAGCCGACGTCCTGACTTTC
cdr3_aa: CASSLPAGGADVLTF

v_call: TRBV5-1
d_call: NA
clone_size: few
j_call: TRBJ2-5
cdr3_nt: TGCGCCAGCAGCTTAGGTCTAATCCAAGAGACCCAGTACTTC
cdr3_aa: CASSLGLIQETQYF

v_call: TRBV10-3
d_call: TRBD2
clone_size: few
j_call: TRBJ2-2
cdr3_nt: TGTGCCATCAGTCCCGGGACTAGCGGGGGTGGTCCGGAGCTGTTTTTT
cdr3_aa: CAISPGTSGGGPELFF

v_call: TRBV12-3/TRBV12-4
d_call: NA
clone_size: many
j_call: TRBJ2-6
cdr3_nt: TGTGCCAGCAGTCGCTTAGGACAGGGGGCCAACGTCCTGACTTTC
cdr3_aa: CASSRLGQGANVLTF

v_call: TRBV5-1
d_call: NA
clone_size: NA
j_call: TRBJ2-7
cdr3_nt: TGCGCCAGCAGCTTACAGACCTCCTACAATGAGCAGTACTTC
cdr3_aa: CASSLQTSYNEQYF

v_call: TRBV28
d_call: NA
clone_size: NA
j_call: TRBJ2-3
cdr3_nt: TGTGCCAGCAGTCCCGGGACCTTAATAGGGGCTACGCAGTATTTT
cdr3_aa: CASSPGTLIGATQYF

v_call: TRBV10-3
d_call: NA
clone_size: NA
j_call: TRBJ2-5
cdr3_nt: TGTGCCATCAGTGAGGACAAAAACCAAGAGACCCAGTACTTC
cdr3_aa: CAISEDKNQETQYF

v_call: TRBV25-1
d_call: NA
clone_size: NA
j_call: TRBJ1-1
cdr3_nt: TGTGCCAGCAGTGTGGCGGGGAGGGGAGCTTTCTTT
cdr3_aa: CASSVAGRGAFF

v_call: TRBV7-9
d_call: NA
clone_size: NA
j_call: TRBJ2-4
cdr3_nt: TGTGCCAGCAGCTTACAAAAAGGGCCTGAGGCCAAAAACATTCAGTACTTC
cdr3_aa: CASSLQKGPEAKNIQYF

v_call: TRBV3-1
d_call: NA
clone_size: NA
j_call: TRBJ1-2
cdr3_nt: TGTGCCAGCACGAGTGGAAGTTCGCATGGCTACACCTTC
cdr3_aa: CASTSGSSHGYTF

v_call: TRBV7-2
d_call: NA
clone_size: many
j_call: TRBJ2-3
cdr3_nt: TGTGCCAGCAGCTCCCGCTGGGATACGCAGTATTTT
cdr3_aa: CASSSRWDTQYF

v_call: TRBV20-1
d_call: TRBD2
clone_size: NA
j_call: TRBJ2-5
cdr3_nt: TGCAGTGCTAGACTAGCGGGGGGCTTTAACAATGAGCAGTACTTC
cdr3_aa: CSARLAGGFNNEQYF

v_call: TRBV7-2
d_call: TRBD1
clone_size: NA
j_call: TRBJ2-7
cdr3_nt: TGTGCCAGCAGCAGAGGGACAGGGGGGCCCTACGAGCAGTACTTC
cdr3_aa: CASSRGTGGPYEQYF

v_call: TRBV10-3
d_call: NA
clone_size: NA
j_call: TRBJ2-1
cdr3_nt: TGTGCCATCAGTGAGTCGAGTGGTAGCCTCTGGTTCTTC
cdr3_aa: CAISESSGSLWFF

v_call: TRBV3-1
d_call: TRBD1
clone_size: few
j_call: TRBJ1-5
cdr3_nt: TGTGCCAGCAGCCAAGAGACAGGGGCTCAGCCCCAGCATTTT
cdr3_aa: CASSQETGAQPQHF

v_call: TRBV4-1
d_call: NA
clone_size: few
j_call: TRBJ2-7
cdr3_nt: TGCGCCAGCAGCCAAGACCCAGGGGGGGCATACGAGCAGTACTTC
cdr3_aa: CASSQDPGGAYEQYF

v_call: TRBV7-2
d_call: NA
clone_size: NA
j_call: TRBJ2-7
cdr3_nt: TGTGCCAGCAGCTTAGACGTTGGAGCCTACTACGAGCAGTACTTC
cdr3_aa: CASSLDVGAYYEQYF

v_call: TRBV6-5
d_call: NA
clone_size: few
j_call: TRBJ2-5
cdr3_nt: TGTGCCAGCAGTTACGACAGTCGGGAGACCCAGTACTTC
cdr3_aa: CASSYDSRETQYF

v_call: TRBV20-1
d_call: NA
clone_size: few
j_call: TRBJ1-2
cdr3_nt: TGCAGTGCGCGTACCGGGACCGTTTATGGCTACACCTTC
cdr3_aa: CSARTGTVYGYTF

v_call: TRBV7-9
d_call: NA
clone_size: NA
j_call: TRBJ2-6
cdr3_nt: TGTGCCAGCAGCTTATACACGGGCTCTGGGGCCAACGTCCTGACTTTC
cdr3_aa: CASSLYTGSGANVLTF

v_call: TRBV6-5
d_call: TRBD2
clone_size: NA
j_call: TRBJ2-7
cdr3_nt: TGTGCCAGCAGAACTAGCGGGAGTCGGTCGAATGAGCAGTACTTC
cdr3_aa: CASRTSGSRSNEQYF

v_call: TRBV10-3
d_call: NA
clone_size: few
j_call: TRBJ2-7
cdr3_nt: TGTGCCATCAGTGATCAAGAATACGAGCAGTACTTC
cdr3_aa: CAISDQEYEQYF

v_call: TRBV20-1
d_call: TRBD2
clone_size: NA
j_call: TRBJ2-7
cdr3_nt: TGCAGTGCCCCCCGAAGTAGCGGGACCGAGCAGTACTTC
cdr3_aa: CSAPRSSGTEQYF

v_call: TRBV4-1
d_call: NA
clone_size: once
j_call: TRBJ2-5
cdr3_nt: TGCGCCAGCAGCCAAGATCACTTAGAGACCCAGTACTTC
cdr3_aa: CASSQDHLETQYF

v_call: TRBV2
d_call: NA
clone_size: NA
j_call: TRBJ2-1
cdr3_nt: TGTGCCAGCAGACCGCTAGCGAATTACAATGAGCAGTTCTTC
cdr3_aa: CASRPLANYNEQFF

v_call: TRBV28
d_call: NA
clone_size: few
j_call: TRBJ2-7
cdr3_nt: TGTGCCAGCAGTGGAAGGACGTTGGCCTACGAGCAGTACTTC
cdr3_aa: CASSGRTLAYEQYF

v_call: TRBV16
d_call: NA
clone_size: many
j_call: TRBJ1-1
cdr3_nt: TGTGCCAGCAGCCTTAACAGGGACACTGAAGCTTTCTTT
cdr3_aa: CASSLNRDTEAFF

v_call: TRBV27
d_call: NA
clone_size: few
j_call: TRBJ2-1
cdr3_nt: TGTGCCATAGGATCTCGTGGCAATGAGCAGTTCTTC
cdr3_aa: CAIGSRGNEQFF

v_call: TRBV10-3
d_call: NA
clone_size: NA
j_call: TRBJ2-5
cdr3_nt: TGTGCCATCAGTGAGGAGAGGGGACGTGTAGAGACCCAGTACTTC
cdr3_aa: CAISEERGRVETQYF

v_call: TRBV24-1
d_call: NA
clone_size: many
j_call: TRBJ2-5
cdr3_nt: TGTGCCACCAGTGATGCCCTATTTGGTGGGAATGAGACCCAGTACTTC
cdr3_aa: CATSDALFGGNETQYF

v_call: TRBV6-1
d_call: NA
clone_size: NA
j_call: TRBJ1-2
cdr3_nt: TGTGCCAGCGGGCTTCGGGGCTACACCTTC
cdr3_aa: CASGLRGYTF

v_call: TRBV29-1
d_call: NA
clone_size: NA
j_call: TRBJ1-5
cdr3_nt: TGCAGCGTCTCAGCATCGGAGGGTGGCCAGCCCCAGCATTTT
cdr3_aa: CSVSASEGGQPQHF

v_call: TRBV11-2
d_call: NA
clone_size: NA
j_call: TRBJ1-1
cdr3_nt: TGTGCCAGCAGCCGATTGTACCTGAACACTGAAGCTTTCTTT
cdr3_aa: CASSRLYLNTEAFF

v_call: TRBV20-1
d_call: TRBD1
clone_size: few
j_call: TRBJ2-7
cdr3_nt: TGCAGTGCTAGAGATCTGGGACAGGGAACCCTCGAGCAGTACTTC
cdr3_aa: CSARDLGQGTLEQYF

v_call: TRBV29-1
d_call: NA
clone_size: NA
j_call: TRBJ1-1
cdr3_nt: TGCAGCGTCAGACAGATGAACACTGAAGCTTTCTTT
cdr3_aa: CSVRQMNTEAFF

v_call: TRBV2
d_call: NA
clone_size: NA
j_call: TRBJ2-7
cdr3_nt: TGTGCCAGCAGTGAGGTTGAAGCCGGCAGGAACGAGCAGTACTTC
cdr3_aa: CASSEVEAGRNEQYF

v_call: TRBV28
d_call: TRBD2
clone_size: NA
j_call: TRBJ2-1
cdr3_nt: TGTGCCAGCAGGGGGGGACTAGCGGGGGACTACAATGAGCAGTTCTTC
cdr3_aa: CASRGGLAGDYNEQFF

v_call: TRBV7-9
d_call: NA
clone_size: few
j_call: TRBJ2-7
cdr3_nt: TGTGCCAGCAGCCCACCTGAGACAGTGATCTACGAGCAGTACTTC
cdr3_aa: CASSPPETVIYEQYF

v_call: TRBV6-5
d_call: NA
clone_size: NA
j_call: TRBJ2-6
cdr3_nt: TGTGCTAGCAGTCCCCGGGACTCTGGGGCCAACGTCCTGACTTTC
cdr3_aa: CASSPRDSGANVLTF

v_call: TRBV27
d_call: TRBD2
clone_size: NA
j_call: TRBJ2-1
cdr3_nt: TGTGCCAGCAGTCTACTAGCGGGGGGGCCGAGTAGTGAGCAGTTCTTC
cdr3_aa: CASSLLAGGPSSEQFF

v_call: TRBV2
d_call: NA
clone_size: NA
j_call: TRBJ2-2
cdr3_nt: TGTGCCAGCAGTGAATTGGCTAGCGAGTACACCGGGGAGCTGTTTTTT
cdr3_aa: CASSELASEYTGELFF

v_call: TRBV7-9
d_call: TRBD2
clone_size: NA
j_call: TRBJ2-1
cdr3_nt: TGTGCCAGCAGCTCTAGCGGGGCTTACAATAAGCAGTTCTTC
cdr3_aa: CASSSSGAYNKQFF

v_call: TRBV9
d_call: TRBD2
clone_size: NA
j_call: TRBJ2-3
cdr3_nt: TGTGCCAGCAGCGTAATCAGCGGGAGAGTGGGGGTTACGCAGTATTTT
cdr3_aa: CASSVISGRVGVTQYF

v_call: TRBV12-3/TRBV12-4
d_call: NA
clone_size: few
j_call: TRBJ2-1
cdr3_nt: TGTGCCAGCAGTGCGTCTGGAGGCGGGTCGCGCAATGAGCAGTTCTTC
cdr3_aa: CASSASGGGSRNEQFF

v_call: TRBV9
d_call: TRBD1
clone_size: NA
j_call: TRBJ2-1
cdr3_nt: TGTGCCAGCAGCGTAGAGGGACAGGGGGCGGTCAAGTACAATGAGCAGTTCTTC
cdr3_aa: CASSVEGQGAVKYNEQFF

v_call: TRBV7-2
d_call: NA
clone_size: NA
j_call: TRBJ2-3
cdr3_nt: TGTGCCAGCAGTAATGGCCCAGATACGCAGTATTTT
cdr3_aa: CASSNGPDTQYF

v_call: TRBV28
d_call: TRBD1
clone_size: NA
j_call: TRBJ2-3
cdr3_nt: TGTGCCAGCCCTCCCGCCGGGACAGCAAGCACAGATACGCAGTATTTT
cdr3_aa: CASPPAGTASTDTQYF

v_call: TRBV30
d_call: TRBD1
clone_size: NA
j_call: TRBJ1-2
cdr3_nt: TGTGCCTGGAACATACAGGGGGCTAGTGGCTACACCTTC
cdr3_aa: CAWNIQGASGYTF

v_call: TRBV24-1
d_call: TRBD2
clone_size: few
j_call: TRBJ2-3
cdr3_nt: TGTGCCACCAGTGAAATTACCGCTAGCGGGGAGAAGGATAGCACAGATACGCAGTATTTT
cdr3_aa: CATSEITASGEKDSTDTQYF

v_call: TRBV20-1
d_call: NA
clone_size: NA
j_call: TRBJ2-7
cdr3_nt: TGCAGTGCTAGTAGGCAGGGGATCTACGAGCAGTACTTC
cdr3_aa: CSASRQGIYEQYF

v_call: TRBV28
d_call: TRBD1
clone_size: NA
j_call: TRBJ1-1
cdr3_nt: TGTGCCAGCAGCCCGGGACAGGACGCTGAGGCTTTCTTT
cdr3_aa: CASSPGQDAEAFF

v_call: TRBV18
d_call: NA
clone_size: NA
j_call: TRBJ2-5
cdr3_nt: TGTGCCAGCTCACCACAACAGGGAAGTTCTGGAGAGACCCAGTACTTC
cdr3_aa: CASSPQQGSSGETQYF

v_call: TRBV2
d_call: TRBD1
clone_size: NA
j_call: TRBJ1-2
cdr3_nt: TGTGCCAGCAGTGAAAAGGCAGGGGGCGAGGGTGGCTACACCTTC
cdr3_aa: CASSEKAGGEGGYTF